The next 19 T cell receptor beta chains were all read from a single sample in a study of T cell repertoires in ileal Crohn's disease. Time point indicated: proximal margin of the surgical specimen (macroscopically non-inflamed). This table comes from immunoSEQ multiplex PCR, and its TCRdb copy is limited to in-frame clones, with some not included. The sample records thousands of clones, 78% being singletons. The material sequenced was ileal tissue. These receptors came from an adult with Crohn's disease.

The V and J genes are TRBV6-4 and TRBJ1-1, with D hard to call. This CDR3 has 14 residues. The V end was cut by 3 bases, the J end by 4 bases, with 12 bases between. From germline, CDR1 is MRHNA and CDR2 SNTAGT. CDR3 in amino acids: CASSETGMITEAFF. DNA for the CDR3: TGTGCCAGCAGTGAGACTGGGATGATCACTGAAGCTTTCTTT.

The V and J genes are TRBV6-1 and TRBJ2-7; D is unresolved. CDR1 and CDR2 (germline): MNHNS, SASEGT. This CDR3 has 12 amino acids. V gave up 5 bases and J gave up 5 bases, with 10 bases separating them. The CDR3 here is CASSKDTDEQYF. The CDR3 nucleotides read TGTGCCAGCAGTAAAGACACAGACGAGCAGTACTTC.

V usage is TRBV9 and J usage is TRBJ1-2, with D perhaps TRBD1 (6 bases). Germline lookup yields CDR1 SGDLS and CDR2 YYNGEE. The CDR3 has 17 residues. V was pared by 0 bases and J by 7 bases, with 22 bases between. CDR3 coding DNA: TGTGCCAGCAGCGTAGGTGGTACGGGGGGCGGGCGAGGTGGCTACACCTTC. Its protein product is CASSVGGTGGGRGGYTF. The full variable domain, its missing parts supplied by reference TRBV9 and TRBJ1-2, is DSGVTQTPKHLITATGQRVTLRCSPRSGDLSVYWYQQSLDQGLQFLIQYYNGEERAKGNILERFSAQQFPDLHSELNLSSLELGDSALYFCASSVGGTGGGRGGYTFGSGTRLTVV.

This clone was observed a few times. The genes are TRBV11-2 and TRBJ2-3; TRBD2 matches 8 bases. Germline lookup yields CDR1 SGHAT and CDR2 FQNNGV. V shed 5 bases, J shed 4 bases, and the junction held 8 bases outside the gene matches. The CDR3 totals 15 residues. CDR3 bases: TGTGCCAGCAGCCCACAGCGGGAGAGTGCAGATACGCAGTATTTT. It specifies CASSPQRESADTQYF.

J is TRBJ2-7 and V is TRBV7-9, with D uncertain. Germline V CDR1 and CDR2: SEHNR, FQNEAQ (reference sequence). The germline V and J ends were trimmed by 0 bases and 8 bases, with 8 bases remaining between them. The CDR3 has 12 amino acids. CDR3 DNA: TGTGCCAGCAGCTTAGCAGGGCGTAAGCAGTACTTC. It translates to CASSLAGRKQYF.

The chain employs TRBV29-1 and TRBJ1-1; TRBD1 matches 12 bases. V lost 3 bases, J lost 10 bases, and 6 bases stayed unmatched. This CDR3 comprises 13 residues. The germline V gene has CDR1 SQVTM and CDR2 ANQGSEA. DNA for the CDR3: TGCAGCGTTGATGGGACAGGGGGCGCGTTAGCTTTCTTT. This encodes CSVDGTGGALAFF. Full variable domain (missing parts from reference TRBV29-1 and TRBJ1-1): SAVISQKPSRDICQRGTSLTIQCQVDSQVTMMFWYRQQPGQSLTLIATANQGSEATYESGFVIDKFPISRPNLTFSTLTVSNMSPEDSSIYLCSVDGTGGALAFFGQGTRLTVV.

This chain joins TRBV28 and TRBJ1-1; 7 bases are shared with TRBD1. Trimming removed 7 bases from V and 5 bases from J; junction bases left unmatched: 4. Per germline, CDR1 MDHEN and CDR2 SYDVKM. CDR3 size: 12 residues. The CDR3 loop is CASIAGGTEAFF. Written as DNA, the CDR3 is TGTGCCAGCATAGCAGGGGGGACTGAAGCTTTCTTT.

The V call is TRBV4-2, the J call TRBJ1-1; no clear D. The germline CDR1 and CDR2 sequences are LGHNA and YNFKEQ. The CDR3 is made up of 15 amino acids. V was clipped by 0 bases and J by 10 bases, with 18 bases between them. The CDR3 loop is CASSQDLEGYVSAFF. CDR3 nucleotide sequence: TGTGCCAGCAGCCAAGATTTGGAGGGCTACGTCTCAGCTTTCTTT.

The V call is TRBV10-3, the J call TRBJ1-4; perhaps TRBD1 as D (6 bases). Trimming took off 5 bases at V and 4 bases at J, with 14 bases between the two ends. Per the germline V gene, CDR1 is ENHRY and CDR2 is SYGVKD. This CDR3 contains 15 residues. This chain's CDR3 is CAISRGQRNNEKLFF. CDR3 coding DNA: TGTGCCATCAGTCGCGGACAGCGGAATAATGAAAAACTGTTTTTT.

This clone is deemed medium-sized. The chain is built from TRBV5-1 and TRBJ2-5; no reliable D call. The CDR3 totals 13 residues. V lost 1 base, J lost 5 bases, and 9 bases lay in between. Germline values: CDR1 SGHRS, CDR2 YFSETQ. CDR3 residues: CASSLTLGETQYF. The CDR3 region has the DNA TGCGCCAGCAGCTTGACCCTCGGTGAGACCCAGTACTTC.

This clone came up a few times. This chain uses TRBV30 with TRBJ2-7, with 9 bases fitting TRBD2. V lost 5 bases to trimming and J lost 2 bases; unmatched junction nucleotides: 1. Per the germline V gene, CDR1 is GTSNPN and CDR2 is SVGIG (reference sequence). This CDR3 contains 12 residues. Here the CDR3 DNA reads TGTGCCTGGGCGGGGGGGCCCTACGAGCAGTACTTC. Its translation is CAWAGGPYEQYF.

This clone was counted a single time. This chain links TRBV5-1 with TRBJ2-1; 10 bases are a match to TRBD2. J lost 7 bases, V lost 6 bases, and 7 bases had no gene match. This CDR3 region has 14 residues. Per the germline V gene, CDR1 is SGHRS and CDR2 is YFSETQ. The CDR3 loop reads CASMQREGGNEQFF. CDR3 in DNA: TGCGCCAGCATGCAGCGGGAGGGTGGTAATGAGCAGTTCTTC.

As DNA, the CDR3 is TGTGCCAGCAGTGACGGGGCCAGGCGGGCCGGGGAGCTGTTTTTT. This codes for CASSDGARRAGELFF. V usage is TRBV25-1 and J usage is TRBJ1-3; either TRBD1 or TRBD2 may fit D (5 bases each). The J call is doubtful: the DNA matches TRBJ2-2 better. The CDR3 runs 15 residues. Germline V CDR1 and CDR2: MGHDK, SYGVNS.

The rearrangement uses TRBV4-1 and TRBJ2-7, with 9 bases lining up with TRBD1. In germline, CDR1 is MGHRA, CDR2 YSYEKL. CDR3 length: 14 residues. V lost 2 bases and J lost 2; bases outside the gene matches: 1. The CDR3 sequence is CASSQWTGAYEQYF. CDR3 nucleotides: TGCGCCAGCAGCCAATGGACAGGGGCCTACGAGCAGTACTTC.

This clone appeared a few times. The V call is TRBV18, the J call TRBJ2-7; D ambiguous. The germline V gene has CDR1 KGHSH and CDR2 LQKENI. This CDR3 is 14 amino acids long. V was clipped by 0 bases and J by 2 bases, with 8 bases between them. CDR3 sequence reads: CASSPPSKTYEQYF. In DNA form, the CDR3 reads TGTGCCAGCTCACCACCGAGCAAGACCTACGAGCAGTACTTC. The full variable domain, completed using reference TRBV18 and TRBJ2-7, is NAGVMQNPRHLVRRRGQEARLRCSPMKGHSHVYWYRQLPEEGLKFMVYLQKENIIDESGMPKERFSAEFPKEGPSILRIQQVVRGDSAAYFCASSPPSKTYEQYFGPGTRLTVT.

The V gene is TRBV11-2, the J gene TRBJ1-4; a possible D gene is TRBD1 (5 bases). With 6 bases removed from V and 0 bases from J, the gap between germline ends came to 17 bases. Germline CDR1 reads SGHAT; CDR2 reads FQNNGV. The CDR3 has 17 amino acids. The DNA of the CDR3 is TGTGCCAGCAGGTTCTCCGGGACGGTAGCAACTAATGAAAAACTGTTTTTT. Protein: CASRFSGTVATNEKLFF.

The J gene is TRBJ2-2, the V gene TRBV29-1; possible D gene TRBD2, 5 bases. Per germline, CDR1 SQVTM and CDR2 ANQGSEA. The CDR3 contains 14 residues. Trimming shortened V by 7 bases and J by 3 bases, and 15 bases separated the two germline ends. The CDR3 here is CSAVGRDYTGELFF. The CDR3, as DNA: TGCAGCGCCGTAGGTCGGGATTACACCGGGGAGCTGTTTTTT.

V gene TRBV6-6 combines with J gene TRBJ2-7; D not resolved. The CDR3 is 12 amino acids. Trimming shortened V by 10 bases and J by 0 bases, and 10 bases separated the two germline ends. Germline CDR1 reads MNHNY; CDR2 reads SVGAGI (reference sequence). The chain's CDR3 is CATTLSSYEQYF. Written as DNA, the CDR3 is TGTGCCACCACATTAAGCTCCTACGAGCAGTACTTC.

The V gene is TRBV27, the J gene TRBJ1-2, with 7 bases matching TRBD1. Looked up from germline, CDR1 is MNHEY and CDR2 is SMNVEV (reference sequence). V dropped 5 bases and J dropped 2; count of bases not matched to a gene: 8. This CDR3 is 15 amino acids long. The CDR3 protein is CASSVTGFGNYGYTF. DNA of the CDR3: TGTGCCAGCAGTGTGACAGGGTTTGGCAACTATGGCTACACCTTC.